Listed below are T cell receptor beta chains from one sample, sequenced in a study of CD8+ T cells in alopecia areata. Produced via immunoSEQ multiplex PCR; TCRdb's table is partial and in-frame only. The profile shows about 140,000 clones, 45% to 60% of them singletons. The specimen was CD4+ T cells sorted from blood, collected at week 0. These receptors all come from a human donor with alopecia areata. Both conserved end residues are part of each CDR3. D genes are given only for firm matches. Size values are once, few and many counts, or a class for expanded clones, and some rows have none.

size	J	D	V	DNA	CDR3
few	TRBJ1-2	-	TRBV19	TGTGCCAGTATCGACTTTAACAACTATGGCTACACCTTC	CASIDFNNYGYTF
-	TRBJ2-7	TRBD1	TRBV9	TGTGCCAGAGACAGGGTCTACGAGCAGTACTTC	CARDRVYEQYF
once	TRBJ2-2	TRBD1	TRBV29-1	TGCAGCTTAGACAGGGCCGACGGGGAGCTGTTTTTT	CSLDRADGELFF
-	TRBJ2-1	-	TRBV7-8	TGTGCCAGCAGCGGGGGGAGTAATGAGCAGTTCTTC	CASSGGSNEQFF
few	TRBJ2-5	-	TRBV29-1	TGCAGCGTTAGGCAGGGCCAAGAGACCCAGTACTTC	CSVRQGQETQYF
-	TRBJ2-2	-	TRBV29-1	TGCAGCGTTGCGCAGGGGCGGGTCGGGGAGCTGTTTTTT	CSVAQGRVGELFF
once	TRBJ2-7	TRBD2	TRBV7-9	TGTGCCAGCAGCTTACGGGGGGGATCCTACGAGCAGTACTTC	CASSLRGGSYEQYF
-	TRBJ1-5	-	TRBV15	TGTGCCACCAGCAGAGATCGGGGGGGAAGCAATCAGCCCCAGCATTTT	CATSRDRGGSNQPQHF
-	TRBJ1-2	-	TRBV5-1	TGCGCCAGCAGCCTTGGGGCTTATGGCTACACCTTC	CASSLGAYGYTF
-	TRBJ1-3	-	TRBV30	TGTGCCTGGAGCGGGGGCTCTGGAAACACCATATATTTT	CAWSGGSGNTIYF
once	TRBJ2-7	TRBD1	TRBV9	TGTGCCAGCAGCGCCAGACAGGGGAGAGCCTACGAGCAGTACTTC	CASSARQGRAYEQYF
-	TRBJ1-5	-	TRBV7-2	TGTGCCAGCAGCCCCCGGGAAGGGCCCCAGCATTTT	CASSPREGPQHF
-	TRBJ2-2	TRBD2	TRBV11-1	TGTGCCATCCCTCCAGGGGCGGGAGGTTCCACCGGGGAGCTGTTTTTT	CAIPPGAGGSTGELFF
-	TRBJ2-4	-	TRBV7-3	TGTGCCAGCAGCCAGAGCAGGGATGGGATTCAGTACTTC	CASSQSRDGIQYF
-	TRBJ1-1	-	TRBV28	TGTGCCAGCAGTCTCCCAGGTGCGGGGAACACTGAAGCTTTCTTT	CASSLPGAGNTEAFF
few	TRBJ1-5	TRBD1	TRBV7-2	TGTGCCAGCAGCTCGGGACAGAACAATCAGCCCCAGCATTTT	CASSSGQNNQPQHF
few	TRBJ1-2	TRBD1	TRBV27	TGTGCCAGCAGCGTATACGGAGGGGGCCAGTCTGGCTACACCTTC	CASSVYGGGQSGYTF
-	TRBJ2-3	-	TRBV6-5	TGTGCCAGCAGTCGTGGAGGGGCAGATACGCAGTATTTT	CASSRGGADTQYF
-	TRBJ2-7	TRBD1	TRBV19	TGTGCCAGTAGCCCTAAGGGACAGGGGGCCAAGCAGTACTTC	CASSPKGQGAKQYF
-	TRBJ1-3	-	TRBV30	TGTGCCTGGAGTGTACGGGGCTCTGGAAACACCATATATTTT	CAWSVRGSGNTIYF
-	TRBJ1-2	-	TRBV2	TGTGCCAGCAGCCCCACATTTGGTGGCTACACCTTC	CASSPTFGGYTF
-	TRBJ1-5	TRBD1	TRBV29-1	TGCAGCGTGGGGACAGGGGGCGGTCAGCCCCAGCATTTT	CSVGTGGGQPQHF
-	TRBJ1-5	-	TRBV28	TGTGCCAGCAGAGCATCGAGTCCGAGCAATCAGCCCCAGCATTTT	CASRASSPSNQPQHF
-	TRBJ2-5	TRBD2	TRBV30	TGTGCCTGGAGTGGGGGCGGGGACTATGAGACCCAGTACTTC	CAWSGGGDYETQYF
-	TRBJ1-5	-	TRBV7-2	TGTGCCAGCACCCCAGCAACAGGTAACCAGCCCCAGCATTTT	CASTPATGNQPQHF
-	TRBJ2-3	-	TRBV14	TGTGCCAGCAGCCAAAAAGGGGGCGGGAGGATCGCAGATACGCAGTATTTT	CASSQKGGGRIADTQYF
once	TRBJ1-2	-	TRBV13	TGTGCCAGCAGCTCGGACGGGGCGCAGGCCTTC	CASSSDGAQAF
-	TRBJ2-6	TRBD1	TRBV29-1	TGCAGCGTCGTCGGGACAGGGGTGGCTGGGGCCAACGTCCTGACTTTC	CSVVGTGVAGANVLTF
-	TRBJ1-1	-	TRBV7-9	TGTGCCAGCAGCTTTCAGGAGAACACTGAAGCTTTCTTT	CASSFQENTEAFF
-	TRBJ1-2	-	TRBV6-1	TGTGCCAGCAGTGACACGGTAGCTAACTATGGCTACACCTTC	CASSDTVANYGYTF
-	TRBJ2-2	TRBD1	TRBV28	TGTGCCAAGGGACAGGGGATCACCGGGGAGCTGTTTTTT	CAKGQGITGELFF
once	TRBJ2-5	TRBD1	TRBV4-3	TGCGCCAGCAGCCAAGATCTGACAGGGGAGGCAGGAGAGACCCAGTACTTC	CASSQDLTGEAGETQYF
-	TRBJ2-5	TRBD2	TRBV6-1	TGTGCCAGCAGTGGCCTCAAGGGACGGGGGGTTCCCCAGTACTTC	CASSGLKGRGVPQYF
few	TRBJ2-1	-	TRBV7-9	TGTGCCAGCAGCTTCCCTGGGCCCAATGAGCAGTTCTTC	CASSFPGPNEQFF
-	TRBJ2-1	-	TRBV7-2	TGTGCCAGCAGCTCCCCAGGGGCGAAGAACCATGAGCAGTTCTTC	CASSSPGAKNHEQFF
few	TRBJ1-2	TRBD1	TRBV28	TGTGCCAGCAGTTTGGGACAGGGTGACGGCTACACCTTC	CASSLGQGDGYTF
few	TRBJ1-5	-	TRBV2	TGTGCCAGCAGTGAGGGGGGGAGCAATCAGCCCCAGCATTTT	CASSEGGSNQPQHF
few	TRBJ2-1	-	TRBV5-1	TGCGCCAGCAGCTTGTCGCCGGGGGTCTCCTACAATGAGCAGTTCTTC	CASSLSPGVSYNEQFF
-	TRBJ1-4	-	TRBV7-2	TGTGCCAGCAGCTCCACACCCTCAACTAATGAAAAACTGTTTTTT	CASSSTPSTNEKLFF
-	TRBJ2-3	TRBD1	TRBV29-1	TGCAGCGTTGTGACAGGGCTGGCAGATACGCAGTATTTT	CSVVTGLADTQYF
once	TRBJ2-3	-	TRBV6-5	TGTGCCAGCAGTTACTACGGGGGAAAAGCAACAGATACGCAGTATTTT	CASSYYGGKATDTQYF
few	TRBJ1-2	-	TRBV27	TGTGCCAGCAGTTTACCTGGCTACACCTTC	CASSLPGYTF
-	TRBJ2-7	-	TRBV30	TGTGCCTGGAGCCTCAGGAGGGGGTTCTCCTACGAGCAGTACTTC	CAWSLRRGFSYEQYF
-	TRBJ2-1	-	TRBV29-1	TGCAGCACCCGGGACCTGACCTCATACAATGAGCAGTTCTTC	CSTRDLTSYNEQFF
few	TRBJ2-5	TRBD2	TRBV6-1	TGTGCCAGCGCTGGGACTAGCGACCGGAAGACCCAGTACTTC	CASAGTSDRKTQYF
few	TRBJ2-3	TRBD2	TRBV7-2	TGTGCCAGCAGCATCCGGGGGGGATTCACAGATACGCAGTATTTT	CASSIRGGFTDTQYF
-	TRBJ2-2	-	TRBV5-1	TGCGCCAGCAGTTCCACGATACCGGGCCCCGCGTTCAGCGGGGAGCTGTTTTTT	CASSSTIPGPAFSGELFF
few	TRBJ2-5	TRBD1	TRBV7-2	TGTGCCAGCAGCTGGAAACAGGGGTGGGGCCAAGAGACCCAGTACTTC	CASSWKQGWGQETQYF
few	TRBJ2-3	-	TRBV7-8	TGTGCCAGCAGTCGGGCCGGAGATACGCAGTATTTT	CASSRAGDTQYF
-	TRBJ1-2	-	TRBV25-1	TGTGCCAGCAGTGAATACGGGGCTAGGACCTTC	CASSEYGARTF
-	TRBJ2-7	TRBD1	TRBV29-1	TGCAGCGGTGGACAGGGGAGGGGCTACGAGCAGTACTTC	CSGGQGRGYEQYF
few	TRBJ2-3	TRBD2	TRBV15	TGTGCCACCAGCAGCGCTCGGACTAGCGCGGTAGCAGATACGCAGTATTTT	CATSSARTSAVADTQYF
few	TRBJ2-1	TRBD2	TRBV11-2	TGTGCCAGCAGCTTAGTTGCGGGAGGAGCTGAGCAGTTCTTC	CASSLVAGGAEQFF
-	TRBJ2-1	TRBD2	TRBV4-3	TGCGCCAGCAGCCGCGGGAGGCTCTCCTACAATGAGCAGTTCTTC	CASSRGRLSYNEQFF
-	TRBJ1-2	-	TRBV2	TGTGCCAGCATGGGGTCCGGCCCCAACTATGGCTACACCTTC	CASMGSGPNYGYTF
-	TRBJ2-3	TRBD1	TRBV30	TGTGCCTGGAGTCCTGGGACAGGGCACACAGATACGCAGTATTTT	CAWSPGTGHTDTQYF
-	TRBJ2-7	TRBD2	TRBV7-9	TGTGCCAGCAGCTCCATCCTAGGACTAGCCGTTGCCTGGGAGCAGTACTTC	CASSSILGLAVAWEQYF
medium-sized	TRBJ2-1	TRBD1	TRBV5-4	TGTGCCAGCAGCTTGTGGGCGACAGGGGGGCACAATGAGCAGTTCTTC	CASSLWATGGHNEQFF
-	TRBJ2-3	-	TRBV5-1	TGCGCCACCAGAACAGGAGTTAGCACAGATACGCAGTATTTT	CATRTGVSTDTQYF
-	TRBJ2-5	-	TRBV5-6	TGTGCCAGCACCCCACGGGGTATCTTAGAGACCCAGTACTTC	CASTPRGILETQYF